This TCR beta chain was observed in a study of cytomegalovirus exposure and HLA in healthy donors. About this clone: Its antigen is as yet unknown. One end of the junction is discordant with germline, which a read error may explain. The identical CDR3 is also encoded by other nucleotide sequences in the sample.

Findings and caveats of the study: Reported performance of the classifier showed diagnosis of cytomegalovirus status with high specificity and sensitivity. Several of the most significant clusters were apparently associated with common viral pathogens in a later analysis.

Primers: 60 Vbeta forward and 13 Jbeta reverse. The assay was immunoSEQ multiplex PCR, and TCRdb's table has in-frame clones only and misses some. The sample shows about 140,000 clones, approximately 84% of them seen only once. CDR1 is LNHDA and CDR2 is SQIVND in the germline V gene (reference sequence). The CDR3 runs 14 residues. This clonotype was obtained from a middle-aged woman in good health and CMV-seronegative. This chain connects TRBV19 to TRBJ1-1; the D gene is possibly TRBD1 (6 bases). Sequencing used PBMCs. The CDR3 nucleotides are TGTGCCAGTAGTACAAGACGGGGGGACACTGAAGCCTTCTTT. Its translation is CASSTRRGDTEAFF.